The 13 T cell receptor beta chains below come from one sample, sequenced in a study of T cell changes during pregnancy in multiple sclerosis. Assay used: immunoSEQ multiplex PCR; TCRdb lists only in-frame clones, some missing. The data show approximately 100,000 clones, approximately 94% seen once. Sample: peripheral blood, taken in the second trimester of pregnancy. These receptors were taken from a female donor with multiple sclerosis, enrolled in a pregnancy study.

CDR3 nucleotide sequence: TGTGCCAGCTCACTCCAGGCCCACCGAGATGGCTACACCTTC. As protein: CASSLQAHRDGYTF. This sequence joins TRBV18 and TRBJ1-2; D not certain. This CDR3 is 14 amino acids long. Per germline, CDR1 KGHSH and CDR2 LQKENI. Trimming left V 4 bases short and J 6 bases short, with 15 bases between. Full variable domain (outside the CDR3, taken from reference TRBV18 and TRBJ1-2): NAGVMQNPRHLVRRRGQEARLRCSPMKGHSHVYWYRQLPEEGLKFMVYLQKENIIDESGMPKERFSAEFPKEGPSILRIQQVVRGDSAAYFCASSLQAHRDGYTFGSGTRLTVV.

The V call is TRBV5-8, the J call TRBJ1-1; D call uncertain. Germline CDR1 is SGHTS and CDR2 is YDEGEE. This CDR3 contains 11 residues. The germline V and J ends were trimmed by 9 bases and 3 bases, with 9 bases remaining between them. CDR3: CATLRDTEAFF. In DNA form, the CDR3 reads TGTGCCACCCTGAGGGACACTGAAGCTTTCTTT.

This chain links TRBV5-1 with TRBJ2-7; no clear D gene. Germline CDR1 SGHRS, CDR2 YFSETQ. This CDR3 contains 14 residues. Trimming removed 4 bases from V and 0 bases from J, with 11 bases in between. In nucleotides, the CDR3 is TGCGCCAGCAGCCCGACTGGCCTCTCCTACGAGCAGTACTTC. Protein sequence: CASSPTGLSYEQYF.

The V and J genes are TRBV23-1 and TRBJ2-7; D possibly corresponds to TRBD2 (6 bases). TRBV23-1 is annotated as an ORF whose role is uncertain. The CDR3 consists of 15 residues. Trimming cost V 9 bases and J 3 bases, with 21 bases left between them. Here the CDR3 reads CARIPSSGSHYEQYF. Written as DNA, the CDR3 is TGCGCCAGGATCCCTTCCTCCGGGAGCCACTACGAGCAGTACTTC.

V gene TRBV5-6 combines with J gene TRBJ2-7; 7 bases map to TRBD2. The CDR3 sequence is 15 residues long. In germline, CDR1 is SGHDT, CDR2 YYEEEE. Trimming took 5 bases from V and 1 from J; bases not matched to a gene: 9. CDR3 nucleotides: TGTGCCAGCAGTCGAACCGGGACTACTTCCTACGAGCAGTACTTC. Translation gives CASSRTGTTSYEQYF.

V usage is TRBV29-1 and J usage is TRBJ1-1, with a possible D match to TRBD1 (5 bases). The V and J ends lost 3 bases and 5 bases respectively, with 16 bases between them. The CDR3 sequence is 14 residues long. Germline CDR1 is SQVTM and CDR2 is ANQGSEA. The chain's CDR3 is CSVELVGRRTEAFF. Here the CDR3 DNA reads TGCAGCGTTGAGTTAGTGGGGCGGAGAACTGAAGCTTTCTTT.

The chain recombines TRBV7-9 with TRBJ1-3; D possibly corresponds to TRBD1 (6 bases). CDR1 and CDR2 (germline): SEHNR, FQNEAQ (reference sequence). This CDR3 is 15 amino acids long. V was cut by 0 bases and J by 3 bases, with 9 bases left in between. The CDR3 here is CASSLARQVGNTIYF. As DNA, the CDR3 is TGTGCCAGCAGCTTAGCTCGACAGGTTGGAAACACCATATATTTT.

This chain joins TRBV11-2 and TRBJ2-2, with D perhaps TRBD2 (6 bases). V lost 6 bases to trimming and J lost 3 bases, with 20 bases between them. CDR1 and CDR2 from the germline V gene are SGHAT and FQNNGV. This CDR3 comprises 17 residues. DNA for the CDR3: TGTGCCAGCAGACAAATTTCTGCGGGGTACGACACCGGGGAGCTGTTTTTT. It codes for CASRQISAGYDTGELFF.

The chain joins TRBV13 to TRBJ1-5, with D tentatively TRBD1 (6 bases). Germline V gene lookup returns CDR1 PRHDT and CDR2 FYEKMQ (reference sequence). This CDR3 spans 14 amino acids. Trimming pared 3 bases from V and 4 bases from J, leaving 10 bases between. The CDR3 sequence is CASSFRQDNQPQHF. Written as DNA, the CDR3 is TGTGCCAGCAGCTTCCGACAGGATAATCAGCCCCAGCATTTT.

The chain employs TRBV2 and TRBJ2-1; D unresolved. Germline CDR1 SNHLY, CDR2 FYNNEI. The germline V and J ends were trimmed by 6 bases and 0 bases, with 12 bases remaining between them. The CDR3 runs to 15 residues. The DNA for the CDR3 is TGTGCCAGCAGCACTTACGCGCGCTCCTACAATGAGCAGTTCTTC. It yields the protein CASSTYARSYNEQFF.

This chain links TRBV5-8 with TRBJ2-7; D possibly corresponds to TRBD2 (6 bases). The CDR3 has 14 amino acids. Trimming pared 0 bases from V and 5 bases from J, leaving 12 bases between. In germline, CDR1 is SGHTS, CDR2 YDEGEE. The CDR3: CASSLGLASHEQYF. The CDR3, as DNA: TGTGCCAGCAGCTTGGGTCTAGCGTCCCACGAGCAGTACTTC.

The V call is TRBV6-5, the J call TRBJ1-5, with TRBD1 identical over 7 bases. The CDR3 has 14 residues. V lost 6 bases, J lost 2 bases, and 4 bases stayed unmatched. Per germline, CDR1 MNHEY and CDR2 SVGAGI. CDR3 sequence reads: CASSPDRGNQPQHF. The CDR3 bases are TGTGCCAGCAGCCCCGACAGGGGCAATCAGCCCCAGCATTTT.

V usage is TRBV30 and J usage is TRBJ1-1; D perhaps matches TRBD1 (5 bases). Trimming pared 3 bases from V and 0 bases from J, leaving 5 bases between. CDR3 size: 12 residues. Germline V gene data show CDR1 as GTSNPN and CDR2 as SVGIG (reference sequence). The DNA for the CDR3 is TGTGCCTGGAGGGACATGAACACTGAAGCTTTCTTT. Residues: CAWRDMNTEAFF.